Each of the 16 T cell receptor beta chains below was sequenced from the same sample in a study of OX40 agonist ivuxolimab in advanced cancers. Receptor amplification or capture employed the immunoSEQ multiplex PCR assay. The table comes from immuneACCESS by way of TCRdb, which keeps in-frame sequences with V and J called. Part of the clones is missing from these tables; in studies checked, under half for an unresolved V gene and the rest for unknown reasons. The sample yields around 63,000 clones; around 87% were counted once. Less than 14% of the sample comes from the top ten. This sample comprised CD4+ or CD8+ T cells sorted from blood, obtained in a trial of the OX40 agonist ivuxolimab. These receptors were taken from an adult with an advanced solid tumor such as melanoma, head and neck, liver or kidney cancer.

The chain joins TRBV11-2 to TRBJ1-4; D not resolved. V was shortened by 2 bases and J by 3 bases, with 13 bases between the two germline ends. The CDR3 loop spans 16 amino acids. Germline CDR1 SGHAT, CDR2 FQNNGV. The CDR3 reads CASSLRWNRANEKLFF. The CDR3 DNA reads TGTGCCAGCAGCTTAAGGTGGAACCGGGCTAATGAAAAACTGTTTTTT.

V gene TRBV4-2 combines with J gene TRBJ2-3; unclear D gene. Germline-derived CDR1 and CDR2 are LGHNA and YNFKEQ. The CDR3 runs to 17 residues. Trimming shortened V by 0 bases and J by 3 bases, and 16 bases separated the two germline ends. The CDR3 is CASSQDFRTTGTDTQYF. The CDR3 DNA reads as TGTGCCAGCAGCCAAGATTTTCGGACCACCGGGACAGATACGCAGTATTTT.

The CDR3 loop reads CASSVGVSEKLFF. In DNA, the CDR3 is TGTGCCAGCAGCGTAGGAGTTAGTGAAAAACTGTTTTTT. This sequence joins TRBV7-9 and TRBJ1-4; D gene uncertain. The CDR3 is made up of 13 amino acids. Germline V gives CDR1 SEHNR, CDR2 FQNEAQ (reference sequence). Deletions cut 5 bases from V and 7 bases from J, with 11 bases between.

The chain joins TRBV19 to TRBJ2-7; 7 positions agree with TRBD1. Trimming at V came to 5 bases and at J to 1 base, leaving 8 bases not matched to a gene. This CDR3 spans 15 amino acids. Germline CDR1 and CDR2: LNHDA and SQIVND (reference sequence). The CDR3 loop is CASSASGTASYEQYF. For the CDR3, the DNA is TGTGCCAGTAGTGCCTCCGGGACAGCTTCCTACGAGCAGTACTTC.

The sample holds a few counts of this clone. This chain joins TRBV5-1 and TRBJ1-1; 9 bases are a match to TRBD1. The germline CDR1 and CDR2 sequences are SGHRS and YFSETQ. The CDR3 loop spans 14 amino acids. The ends lost 4 bases at V and 5 bases at J; junction bases unmatched: 6. The CDR3 here is CASSPRTGETEAFF. The CDR3 DNA reads as TGCGCCAGCAGCCCTAGGACAGGGGAAACTGAAGCTTTCTTT.

CDR3 residues: CSVSDDNTKNIQYF. CDR3 coding DNA: TGCAGCGTTAGCGACGACAACACCAAAAACATTCAGTACTTC. V usage is TRBV29-1 and J usage is TRBJ2-4; no firm D call. This CDR3 has 14 residues. Germline V gene data show CDR1 as SQVTM and CDR2 as ANQGSEA. Trimming pared 5 bases from V and 2 bases from J, leaving 13 bases between.

This clone was recorded once. The chain combines TRBV5-4 with TRBJ2-5; TRBD2 matches 9 bases. With V trimmed by 3 bases and J by 5 bases, 11 bases remained unmatched. The CDR3 totals 16 residues. Germline CDR1 and CDR2: SGHNT and YYREEE (reference sequence). The CDR3 spells CASSSTGGGVSETQYF. Written as DNA, the CDR3 is TGTGCCAGCAGCTCTACGGGCGGGGGGGTGTCGGAGACCCAGTACTTC.

This rearrangement joins TRBV10-1 to TRBJ2-3; no firm D call. CDR1 is WNHNN, CDR2 SYGVQD, per germline (reference sequence). The V end lost 4 bases, the J end lost 1 base, and 12 bases lay between the germline ends. The CDR3 is made up of 15 amino acids. DNA for the CDR3: TGCGCCAGCAGTGGTGATCCCGAGGGCACAGATACGCAGTATTTT. As protein: CASSGDPEGTDTQYF.

This chain links TRBV9 with TRBJ2-3, with 9 bases that match TRBD2. In germline, CDR1 is SGDLS, CDR2 YYNGEE. The CDR3 is 18 amino acids. Trimming cost V 4 bases and J 2 bases; bases outside gene matches: 14. This CDR3 is CASSPYRGGGLATDTQYF. For the CDR3, the DNA is TGTGCCAGCAGCCCGTACAGGGGCGGGGGACTAGCCACAGATACGCAGTATTTT.

This clone is a singleton in its sample. The V gene is TRBV5-4, the J gene TRBJ2-5; 10 positions match TRBD1. Trimming took 3 bases from V and 4 from J; bases not matched to a gene: 9. The CDR3 covers 16 residues. From germline, CDR1 is SGHNT and CDR2 YYREEE (reference sequence). CDR3 protein: CASSWGLGQGPETQYF. The DNA for the CDR3 is TGTGCCAGCAGCTGGGGGCTGGGACAGGGGCCAGAGACCCAGTACTTC.

The chain links TRBV14 to TRBJ1-2, with TRBD1 as a possible D gene (5 bases). V was shortened by 1 base and J by 6 bases, with 9 bases between the two germline ends. The CDR3 totals 13 residues. Germline CDR1 and CDR2: SGHDN and FVKESK. The CDR3 is CASSQVWGDGYTF. CDR3 bases: TGTGCCAGCAGCCAAGTTTGGGGCGATGGCTACACCTTC. Using reference TRBV14 and TRBJ1-2 for the parts outside the CDR3, the full variable domain is EAGVTQFPSHSVIEKGQTVTLRCDPISGHDNLYWYRRVMGKEIKFLLHFVKESKQDESGMPNNRFLAERTGGTYSTLKVQPAELEDSGVYFCASSQVWGDGYTFGSGTRLTVV.

This clone is a singleton in its sample. V usage is TRBV5-1 and J usage is TRBJ2-5, with 8 bases aligning to TRBD2. The length of the CDR3 is 15 residues. V lost 2 bases to trimming and J lost 5 bases; unmatched junction nucleotides: 8. Looked up from germline, CDR1 is SGHRS and CDR2 is YFSETQ. The CDR3 coding sequence is TGCGCCAGCAGCTTTATCGGGGGGGCCTATGAGACCCAGTACTTC. This sequence encodes CASSFIGGAYETQYF.

The chain combines TRBV4-2 with TRBJ1-1; 10 bases map to TRBD1. The junction had 9 bases not matched to a gene; V was cut back by 1 base and J by 4 bases. The V gene's germline CDR1 is LGHNA and CDR2 YNFKEQ. This CDR3 is 17 amino acids long. CDR3 DNA sequence: TGTGCCAGCAGCCAAGCCCATGGGACAGGGGAGGTCACTGAAGCTTTCTTT. Residues: CASSQAHGTGEVTEAFF.

This chain links TRBV2 with TRBJ1-1; weak D call: TRBD1 (5 bases). Looked up from germline, CDR1 is SNHLY and CDR2 is FYNNEI. The V end lost 5 bases, the J end lost 2 bases, and 9 bases lay between the germline ends. This CDR3 region has 13 residues. The CDR3 DNA reads as TGTGCCAGCAGTCGGGACCGCAACACTGAAGCTTTCTTT. This encodes CASSRDRNTEAFF.

This chain links TRBV5-4 with TRBJ2-2, with TRBD1 identical over 7 bases. The CDR3 sequence is 14 residues long. The ends lost 4 bases at V and 4 bases at J; junction bases unmatched: 4. Germline V gene lookup returns CDR1 SGHNT and CDR2 YYREEE (reference sequence). CDR3 residues: CASSADRFTGELFF. CDR3 DNA: TGTGCCAGCAGCGCGGACAGGTTCACCGGGGAGCTGTTTTTT.

The chain links TRBV28 to TRBJ2-7, with D perhaps TRBD1 (6 bases). The V end lost 5 bases, the J end lost 4 bases, and 15 bases lay between the germline ends. Germline CDR1 MDHEN, CDR2 SYDVKM. The CDR3 spans 14 residues. The CDR3 bases are TGTGCCAGCAGTCGAGTCAGGGGACCGTACGAGCAGTACTTC. This translates into CASSRVRGPYEQYF.